The subject of this entry is one TCR beta chain. Its target is not known. The source of the sample is a study of cytomegalovirus exposure and HLA in healthy donors. Study observations and caveats: An analysis that was carried out later associated 17,000 or so TCR beta sequences with HLA alleles at 0.05 false discovery rate.

The V end was cut by 0 bases, the J end by 6 bases, with 10 bases between. The length of the CDR3 is 13 residues. Germline loops: CDR1 SGHRS, CDR2 YFSETQ. PCR primers comprised 60 Vbeta and 13 Jbeta primers. TCRdb's copy holds only in-frame clones and misses some; the assay was immunoSEQ multiplex PCR. This sample yields 95,000 to 150,000 clones, of which 15% to 17% are seen a single time; 1.9% belongs to the top ten. The specimen was PBMCs. The clonotype comes from a woman aged 18 to 35 in good health and CMV-seronegative. The rearrangement joins TRBV5-1 to TRBJ2-7; the D is unclear. In DNA, the CDR3 is TGCGCCAGCAGCTTGGACCCTTCAGGCGAGCAGTACTTC. Amino acid sequence: CASSLDPSGEQYF.